Listed below are T cell receptor beta chains from one sample, sequenced in a study of immune evolution from preneoplasia to lung adenocarcinoma. Only in-frame clones appear in the TCRdb table, and some are missing; sequencing was by immunoSEQ multiplex PCR. The repertoire holds around 4,400 clones, approximately 79% seen once, with approximately 6.6% in the top ten. The sequencing sample was made of FFPE minimally invasive lung adenocarcinoma tissue. The source of these receptors is a person aged 50-70 years with lung adenocarcinoma. The CDR3 runs from the conserved cysteine through the conserved F or W. The D gene is left open where the match is weak. Clone size is shown for a subset of rows, as once, few, many or a class of expanded clone.

clone_size d_call j_call cdr3_length v_call cdr3_nt cdr3_aa
. . TRBJ2-7 14 TRBV7-9 TGTGCCAGCAGCCGGCCACCTGGGACCTACGAGCAGTACTTC CASSRPPGTYEQYF
. TRBD1 TRBJ2-7 15 TRBV18 TGTGCCAGCTCGTTGGGGACAGGGACGCCCTACGAGCAGTACTTC CASSLGTGTPYEQYF
. TRBD2 TRBJ2-7 14 TRBV2 TGTGCCAGCAGTGAGGTTAGCGGGACCTACGAGCAGTACTTC CASSEVSGTYEQYF
. . TRBJ2-1 13 TRBV29-1 TGCAGCGTTGAAGAATTCCAGACGAAAGAGCAGTTCTTC CSVEEFQTKEQFF
few . TRBJ2-7 14 TRBV11-3 TGTGCCAGCAGCCCCGGACATCTTCCCTACGAGCAGTACTTC CASSPGHLPYEQYF
. TRBD1 TRBJ1-2 11 TRBV29-1 TGCAGCGTGACGACAGGGAGCGACTACACCTTC CSVTTGSDYTF
. . TRBJ1-2 13 TRBV6-6 TGTGCCAGCAGCGACTTTGAAGGCTATGGCTACACCTTC CASSDFEGYGYTF
once TRBD2 TRBJ2-1 14 TRBV19 TGTGCCAGTACCTACTCACTAGCGGGAAATGAGCAGTTCTTC CASTYSLAGNEQFF
. TRBD1 TRBJ2-7 15 TRBV19 TGTGCCAGTAGTATTGGGGTTACAGGGGTCTACGAGCAGTACTTC CASSIGVTGVYEQYF
. . TRBJ1-6 16 TRBV14 TGTGCCAGCAGCCAAGAGATGGGCGGACCGTTTTCACCCCTCCACTTT CASSQEMGGPFSPLHF
few . TRBJ2-7 15 TRBV7-8 TGTGCCAGCAGCCCCCTTGACGGGATTGAAGACGAGCAGTACTTC CASSPLDGIEDEQYF
. . TRBJ1-1 13 TRBV7-3 TGTGCCAGCAGCTTAGGGTGGAACACTGAAGCTTTCTTT CASSLGWNTEAFF
. TRBD2 TRBJ2-2 16 TRBV7-8 TGTGCCAGCAGCTTAGAGGGCGGGGGGAACACCGGGGAGCTGTTTTTT CASSLEGGGNTGELFF
. TRBD2 TRBJ2-2 15 TRBV6-1 TGTGCCAGCAGGGGACTAGCGGGAGTCCACGGGGAGCTGTTTTTT CASRGLAGVHGELFF
. . TRBJ2-7 13 TRBV5-1 TGCGCCAGCAGCTTGGAGGGGGAGGGCGAGCAGTACTTC CASSLEGEGEQYF
. . TRBJ2-1 14 TRBV15 TGTGCCACCAGCAGAGATCAAAGGGGAATGGAGCAGTTCTTC CATSRDQRGMEQFF
. . TRBJ2-1 15 TRBV6-1 TGTGCCAGCAGTGAAGCGGGGCTAGTATACAATGAGCAGTTCTTC CASSEAGLVYNEQFF
. TRBD1 TRBJ2-5 15 TRBV27 TGTGCCAGCCGTTCCCCCGGGACAGGGGAAAAGACCCAGTACTTC CASRSPGTGEKTQYF
. . TRBJ2-7 16 TRBV6-1 TGTGCCAGCAGTGATCTCGCGGGACTTAAGGGCTACGAGCAGTACTTC CASSDLAGLKGYEQYF
. . TRBJ2-1 12 TRBV29-1 TGCAGCTCGAGGACGGCGGGGGCTGAGCAGTTCTTC CSSRTAGAEQFF
. . TRBJ2-3 12 TRBV7-2 TGTGCCAGCAGCGCGGACTTTGATACGCAGTATTTT CASSADFDTQYF
. . TRBJ1-1 13 TRBV6-6 TGTGCCAGCAACTTGGACCAGAACACTGAAGCTTTCTTT CASNLDQNTEAFF
. TRBD2 TRBJ2-1 15 TRBV4-1 TGCGCCAGCAGCCGGTTGGGACTAGCGGCAAATGAGCAGTTCTTC CASSRLGLAANEQFF